The 27 T cell receptor beta chains below all came from one sample that was sequenced in a study of blood T cell repertoires in COVID-19 (TCRdb year 2020). Libraries were constructed by the immunoSEQ multiplex PCR assay. TCRdb's version of the immuneACCESS table is confined to in-frame rearrangements and falls short of the full clone set. An unresolved V gene accounts for under half of the shortfall where checked; the remainder is of unknown origin. This sample holds some 250,000 clones; roughly 81% were observed only once. Around 7.5% of the sample is in the top ten clones. Source material: peripheral blood. The receptor source for this set is a woman of 80 years or more with COVID-19, enrolled during active disease.

The V gene is TRBV5-1, the J gene TRBJ2-3, with 9 bases that match TRBD2. This CDR3 has 15 residues. The germline V gene encodes CDR1 SGHRS and CDR2 YFSETQ. The ends lost 4 bases at V and 6 bases at J; junction bases unmatched: 9. CDR3 DNA sequence: TGCGCCAGCAGCCCATCCCCTAGCGGGGCGGATACGCAGTATTTT. Residues: CASSPSPSGADTQYF.

J is TRBJ2-1 and V is TRBV9; 8 bases map to TRBD2. Germline-derived CDR1 and CDR2 are SGDLS and YYNGEE. V gave up 6 bases and J gave up 1 base; unmatched junction bases: 6. There are 15 residues in the CDR3. CDR3 sequence (DNA): TGTGCCAGCACTCCACTAGCGGCTTCCTACAATGAGCAGTTCTTC. It is translated as CASTPLAASYNEQFF.

This clone was seen only a few times. The sample carries other DNA sequences with the same CDR3. This sequence joins TRBV19 and TRBJ1-2, with D possibly being TRBD1 (6 bases). Between the trimmed V and J ends, which lost 5 bases and 8 bases, there was a span of 12 bases. Germline lookup yields CDR1 LNHDA and CDR2 SQIVND (reference sequence). This CDR3 has 12 amino acids. CDR3 in amino acids: CASSPRGGGYTF. The CDR3 DNA reads TGTGCCAGTAGTCCCAGGGGCGGAGGCTACACCTTC.

The genes are TRBV19 and TRBJ1-2, with a weak D call TRBD1 (6 bases). There are 14 residues in the CDR3. Per germline, CDR1 LNHDA and CDR2 SQIVND (reference sequence). Trimming shortened V by 5 bases and J by 7 bases, and 17 bases separated the two germline ends. CDR3 loop: CASSADSQAGGYTF. CDR3 DNA sequence: TGTGCCAGTAGTGCGGACAGCCAGGCGGGTGGCTACACCTTC.

The rearrangement uses TRBV7-9 and TRBJ1-6; D is uncertain. The CDR3 totals 14 residues. CDR1 and CDR2 from the germline V gene are SEHNR and FQNEAQ (reference sequence). V was shortened by 3 bases and J by 9 bases, with 12 bases between the two germline ends. The CDR3 DNA reads TGTGCCAGCAGCTTCCGAGGATCACTTTCACCCCTCCACTTT. It is translated as CASSFRGSLSPLHF.

The genes are TRBV5-4 and TRBJ1-5; a weak D match, TRBD1 (6 bases). The CDR3 contains 16 residues. Germline V gene lookup returns CDR1 SGHNT and CDR2 YYREEE (reference sequence). With 0 bases removed from V and 0 bases from J, the gap between germline ends came to 10 bases. The CDR3 loop reads CASSLGGQHSNQPQHF. CDR3 DNA: TGTGCCAGCAGCTTGGGCGGACAGCATAGCAATCAGCCCCAGCATTTT.

This clone is a singleton in its sample. The genes are TRBV15 and TRBJ2-7; 8 bases agree with TRBD2. The trim removed 5 bases at V and 3 bases at J, leaving 6 bases unmatched. The CDR3 is 14 amino acids. From germline, CDR1 is LNHNV and CDR2 YYDKDF (reference sequence). The CDR3 loop reads CATSSLAGGYEQYF. The CDR3 DNA reads TGTGCCACCAGCTCCCTAGCGGGCGGCTACGAGCAGTACTTC.

The chain carries TRBV29-1 and TRBJ1-2; 7 bases fit TRBD1. Germline trimming cut 4 bases from V and 0 bases from J; bases unmatched to any gene: 2. Per the germline V gene, CDR1 is SQVTM and CDR2 is ANQGSEA. CDR3 length: 13 residues. The CDR3 DNA sequence: TGCAGCGTTGGGACAGGCACTAACTATGGCTACACCTTC. Amino acid sequence: CSVGTGTNYGYTF.

The sample holds a few counts of this clone. The rearrangement joins TRBV1 to TRBJ2-5; no check of the table's D call, TRBD2, against the DNA was made. TRBV1 is labeled a pseudogene. The CDR3 is 14 residues long. The DNA for the CDR3 is TGCACCAGCAGCCAAGGGGGAGTGGGAGAGACCCAGTACTTC. Translating gives CTSSQGGVGETQYF.

This chain links TRBV6-5 with TRBJ2-3; D may be TRBD2 (5 bases). The length of the CDR3 is 15 residues. Trimming removed 7 bases from V and 0 bases from J, with 14 bases in between. CDR1 and CDR2 from the germline V gene are MNHEY and SVGAGI. CDR3 in amino acids: CASTTSGPSTDTQYF. CDR3 coding DNA: TGTGCCAGCACGACGAGCGGACCCAGCACAGATACGCAGTATTTT.

This chain links TRBV28 with TRBJ2-7; TRBD2 aligns across 13 bases. The CDR3 is 18 amino acids. Germline values: CDR1 MDHEN, CDR2 SYDVKM. Trimming removed 6 bases from V and 7 bases from J; junction bases left unmatched: 18. The CDR3 DNA reads TGTGCCAGCAGCATGTGGACTAGCGGGAGTTCTGACCGGCGGGAGCAGTACTTC. It specifies CASSMWTSGSSDRREQYF. Full variable domain (missing parts from reference TRBV28 and TRBJ2-7): DVKVTQSSRYLVKRTGEKVFLECVQDMDHENMFWYRQDPGLGLRLIYFSYDVKMKEKGDIPEGYSVSREKKERFSLILESASTNQTSMYLCASSMWTSGSSDRREQYFGPGTRLTVT.

The chain carries TRBV18 and TRBJ1-4, with TRBD1 as a possible D gene (5 bases). CDR1 and CDR2 from the germline V gene are KGHSH and LQKENI. V lost 2 bases, J lost 8 bases, and 9 bases lay in between. The CDR3 is 13 amino acids. CDR3 protein: CASSPAGEEKLFF. As DNA, the CDR3 is TGTGCCAGCTCACCAGCGGGGGAGGAAAAACTGTTTTTT. Combining the CDR3 with reference TRBV18 and TRBJ1-4 gives the whole variable domain NAGVMQNPRHLVRRRGQEARLRCSPMKGHSHVYWYRQLPEEGLKFMVYLQKENIIDESGMPKERFSAEFPKEGPSILRIQQVVRGDSAAYFCASSPAGEEKLFFGSGTQLSVL.

The chain joins TRBV19 to TRBJ1-6, with 7 bases fitting TRBD1. There are 16 residues in the CDR3. The germline gives CDR1 LNHDA, CDR2 SQIVND (reference sequence). The V segment lost 0 bases and the J segment 6 bases; nucleotides outside the gene matches: 5. CDR3 sequence (DNA): TGTGCCAGTAGTATAGATTTTTCAGGGGGTAATTCACCCCTCCACTTT. It yields the protein CASSIDFSGGNSPLHF.

The J gene is TRBJ1-3, the V gene TRBV7-9; D is perhaps TRBD1 (5 bases). CDR1 SEHNR and CDR2 FQNEAQ come from the germline V gene (reference sequence). V gave up 1 base and J gave up 0 bases, with 19 bases separating them. The CDR3 contains 19 residues. CDR3 loop: CASSLDRLKGRASGNTIYF. The CDR3 DNA is TGTGCCAGCAGCTTAGATCGGCTAAAGGGCAGGGCCTCTGGAAACACCATATATTTT.

This chain joins TRBV5-1 and TRBJ1-1; possible D gene TRBD1, 6 bases. Trimming took 3 bases from V and 7 from J, leaving 19 bases between them. CDR1 and CDR2 (germline): SGHRS, YFSETQ. The CDR3 is 15 amino acids. CDR3 sequence reads: CASSSIDPRTDEAFF. In DNA form, the CDR3 reads TGCGCCAGCAGCTCGATAGATCCAAGGACAGATGAAGCTTTCTTT.

The rearrangement uses TRBV9 and TRBJ1-2, with a weak D call TRBD1 (5 bases). Germline CDR1 reads SGDLS; CDR2 reads YYNGEE. This CDR3 spans 15 amino acids. The V and J ends lost 0 bases and 2 bases respectively, with 11 bases between them. Here the CDR3 reads CASSVAGGTNYGYTF. For the CDR3, the DNA is TGTGCCAGCAGCGTAGCGGGAGGGACGAACTATGGCTACACCTTC.

The chain has TRBV5-4 and TRBJ2-1; 7 bases align to TRBD2. V was pared by 3 bases and J by 4 bases, with 7 bases of the junction left unmatched. Germline loops: CDR1 SGHNT, CDR2 YYREEE (reference sequence). This CDR3 has 15 residues. Written as DNA, the CDR3 is TGTGCCAGCAGCTCCGGACTAGAGGCGTACAATGAGCAGTTCTTC. As protein: CASSSGLEAYNEQFF.

The sample holds a few counts of this clone. The CDR3 loop reads CASSRDRDAGYEQYF. The CDR3 bases are TGTGCCAGCAGCCGGGACAGGGATGCAGGCTACGAGCAGTACTTC. V and J are TRBV7-9 and TRBJ2-7; 9 bases are a match to TRBD1. CDR1 is SEHNR, CDR2 FQNEAQ, per germline (reference sequence). The length of the CDR3 is 15 residues. V shed 5 bases, J shed 3 bases, and the junction held 8 bases outside the gene matches.

This clone was observed a few times. J is TRBJ2-5 and V is TRBV2; the D is unclear. The CDR3 has 12 amino acids. From germline, CDR1 is SNHLY and CDR2 FYNNEI. Trimming removed 6 bases at V and 5 bases at J, with 10 bases between. CDR3 nucleotide sequence: TGTGCCAGCAGGGTGACGAGGGAGACCCAGTACTTC. Protein sequence: CASRVTRETQYF.

The gene calls are TRBV6-2 or TRBV6-3 and TRBJ1-6, with TRBD1 matching over 12 bases. Germline CDR1 is MNHEY and CDR2 is SVGEGT. The CDR3 totals 20 residues. The V and J ends lost 0 bases and 8 bases, in that order; junction bases with no gene match: 14. CDR3 amino acids: CASSYSMGQGAREKDSPLHF. CDR3 in DNA: TGTGCCAGCAGTTACTCGATGGGACAGGGGGCGCGCGAAAAGGATTCACCCCTCCACTTT.

The V gene is TRBV5-4, the J gene TRBJ2-1, with TRBD2 matching over 10 bases. After removal of 4 bases from V and 4 bases from J, the junction contained 5 bases not matched to a gene. From germline, CDR1 is SGHNT and CDR2 YYREEE (reference sequence). The CDR3 has 15 amino acids. The CDR3 DNA reads as TGTGCCAGCAGCCTAGCGGGAGACTTATACAATGAGCAGTTCTTC. Translated, it gives CASSLAGDLYNEQFF.

This clone was seen only once. The rearrangement joins TRBV3-1 (or the pseudogene TRBV3-2) to TRBJ2-5, with D tentatively TRBD1 (5 bases). The CDR3 runs 15 residues. Between the trimmed V and J ends, which lost 1 base and 1 base, there was a span of 10 bases. The germline V gene has CDR1 LGHDT and CDR2 YNNKEL (reference sequence). The CDR3 here is CASSQAGLGQETQYF. For the CDR3, the DNA is TGTGCCAGCAGCCAAGCAGGGCTAGGCCAAGAGACCCAGTACTTC.

The chain carries TRBV3-1 (or the pseudogene TRBV3-2) and TRBJ2-1, with 10 positions matching TRBD2. The V segment lost 4 bases and the J segment 6 bases; nucleotides outside the gene matches: 9. This CDR3 spans 16 amino acids. Per germline, CDR1 LGHDT and CDR2 YNNKEL (reference sequence). The CDR3 here is CASSPRAGLAFNEQFF. The CDR3 region has the DNA TGTGCCAGCAGCCCGCGCGCGGGACTAGCGTTCAATGAGCAGTTCTTC.

The chain has TRBV3-1 (or the pseudogene TRBV3-2) and TRBJ1-1; D is ambiguous. V dropped 1 base and J dropped 0 bases, with 9 bases sitting between them. Germline CDR1 is LGHDT and CDR2 is YNNKEL (reference sequence). The CDR3 runs to 15 residues. The CDR3 reads CASSQVVGMNTEAFF. As DNA, the CDR3 is TGTGCCAGCAGCCAAGTTGTCGGGATGAACACTGAAGCTTTCTTT.

This clone appeared once. The rearrangement uses TRBV2 and TRBJ1-6, with TRBD1 matching over 9 bases. CDR3 length equals 14 residues. The trim removed 6 bases at V and 8 bases at J, leaving 5 bases unmatched. From germline, CDR1 is SNHLY and CDR2 FYNNEI. CDR3 sequence reads: CASSRQGEDSPLHF. CDR3 coding DNA: TGTGCCAGCAGCCGACAGGGGGAGGATTCACCCCTCCACTTT.

The sample holds a few counts of this clone. The chain uses TRBV12-5 and TRBJ2-7; 9 bases agree with TRBD1. The CDR3 is 16 amino acids. Germline CDR1 reads LGHNT; CDR2 reads FRNRAP. With 5 bases clipped from V and 5 bases from J, the junction kept 13 bases outside the gene matches. Here the CDR3 DNA reads TGTGCTAGTGGTCTCGGACAGGGGTCTTATCCAAACGAGCAGTACTTC. Translating gives CASGLGQGSYPNEQYF.

This clone was observed a few times. V gene TRBV27 combines with J gene TRBJ2-7; 15 bases align to TRBD2. With 4 bases clipped from V and 3 bases from J, the junction kept 4 bases outside the gene matches. Germline CDR1 MNHEY, CDR2 SMNVEV (reference sequence). The CDR3 is made up of 16 amino acids. The CDR3 sequence is CASSSGTSGGFYEQYF. The DNA for the CDR3 is TGTGCCAGCAGTTCGGGGACTAGCGGGGGGTTCTACGAGCAGTACTTC.